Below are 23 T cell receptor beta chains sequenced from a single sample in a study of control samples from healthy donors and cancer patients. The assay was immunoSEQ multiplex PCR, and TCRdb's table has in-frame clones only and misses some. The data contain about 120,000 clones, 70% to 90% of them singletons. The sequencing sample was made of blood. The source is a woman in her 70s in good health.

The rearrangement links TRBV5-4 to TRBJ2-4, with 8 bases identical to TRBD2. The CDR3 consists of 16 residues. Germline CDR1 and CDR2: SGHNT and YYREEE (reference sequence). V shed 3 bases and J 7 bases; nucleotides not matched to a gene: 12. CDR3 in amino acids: CASSSRMGRGDNIQYF. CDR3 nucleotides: TGTGCCAGCAGCTCGCGCATGGGGCGGGGGGACAACATTCAGTACTTC.

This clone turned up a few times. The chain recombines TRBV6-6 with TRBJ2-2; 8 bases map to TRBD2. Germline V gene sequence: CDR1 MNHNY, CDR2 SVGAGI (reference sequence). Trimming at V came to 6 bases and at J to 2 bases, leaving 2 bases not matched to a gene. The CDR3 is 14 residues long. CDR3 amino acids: CASRRGGNTGELFF. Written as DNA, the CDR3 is TGTGCCAGCAGACGGGGGGGAAACACCGGGGAGCTGTTTTTT.

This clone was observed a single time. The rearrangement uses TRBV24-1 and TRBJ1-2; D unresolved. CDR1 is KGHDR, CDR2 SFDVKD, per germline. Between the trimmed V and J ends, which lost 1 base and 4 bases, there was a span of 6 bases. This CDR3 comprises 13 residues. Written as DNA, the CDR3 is TGTGCCACCAGTGATTTTGACGGCTATGGCTACACCTTC. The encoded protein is CATSDFDGYGYTF.

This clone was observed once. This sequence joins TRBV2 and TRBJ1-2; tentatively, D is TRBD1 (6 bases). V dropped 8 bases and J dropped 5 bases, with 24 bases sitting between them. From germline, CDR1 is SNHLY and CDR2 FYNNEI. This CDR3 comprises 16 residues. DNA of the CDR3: TGTGCCAGCCGACAATCCGGGGGGCGGGAAGGGTATGGCTACACCTTC. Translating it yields CASRQSGGREGYGYTF. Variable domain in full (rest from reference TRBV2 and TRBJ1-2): EPEVTQTPSHQVTQMGQEVILRCVPISNHLYFYWYRQILGQKVEFLVSFYNNEISEKSEIFDDQFSVERPDGSNFTLKIRSTKLEDSAMYFCASRQSGGREGYGYTFGSGTRLTVV.

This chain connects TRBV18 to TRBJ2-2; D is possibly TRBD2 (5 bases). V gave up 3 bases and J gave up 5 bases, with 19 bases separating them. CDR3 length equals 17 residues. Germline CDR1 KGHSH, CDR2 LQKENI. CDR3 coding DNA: TGTGCCAGCTCACCTCCTCCCCTGGGAGAAAGGACCGGGGAGCTGTTTTTT. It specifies CASSPPPLGERTGELFF.

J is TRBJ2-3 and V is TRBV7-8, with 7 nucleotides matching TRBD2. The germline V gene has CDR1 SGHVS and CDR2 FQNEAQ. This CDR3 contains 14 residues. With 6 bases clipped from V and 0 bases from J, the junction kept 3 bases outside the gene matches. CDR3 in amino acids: CASRPGGSTDTQYF. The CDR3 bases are TGTGCCAGCAGGCCCGGGGGGAGCACAGATACGCAGTATTTT. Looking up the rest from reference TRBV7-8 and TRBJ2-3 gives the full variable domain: GAGVSQSPRYKVAKRGQDVALRCDPISGHVSLFWYQQALGQGPEFLTYFQNEAQLDKSGLPSDRFFAERPEGSVSTLKIQRTQQEDSAVYLCASRPGGSTDTQYFGPGTRLTVL.

The chain's CDR3 is CASATVGTGTQYF. The CDR3 DNA reads TGTGCTAGTGCCACCGTCGGGACGGGGACCCAGTACTTC. The rearrangement joins TRBV12-5 to TRBJ2-5, with D perhaps given as TRBD1 or TRBD2 (5 bases each). Per germline, CDR1 LGHNT and CDR2 FRNRAP. V lost 7 bases, J lost 7 bases, and 16 bases lay in between. The CDR3 is 13 amino acids.

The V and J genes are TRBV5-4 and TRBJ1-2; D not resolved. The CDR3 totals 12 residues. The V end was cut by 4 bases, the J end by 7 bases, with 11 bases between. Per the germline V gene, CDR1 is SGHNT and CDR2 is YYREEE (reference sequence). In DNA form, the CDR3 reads TGTGCCAGCAGCCCACGGGAGGGTGGCTACACCTTC. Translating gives CASSPREGGYTF. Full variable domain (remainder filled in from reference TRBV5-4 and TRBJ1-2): ETGVTQSPTHLIKTRGQQVTLRCSSQSGHNTVSWYQQALGQGPQFIFQYYREEENGRGNFPPRFSGLQFPNYSSELNVNALELDDSALYLCASSPREGGYTFGSGTRLTVV.

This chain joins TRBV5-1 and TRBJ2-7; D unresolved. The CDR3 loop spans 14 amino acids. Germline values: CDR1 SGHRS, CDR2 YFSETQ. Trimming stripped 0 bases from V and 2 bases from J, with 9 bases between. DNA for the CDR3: TGCGCCAGCAGCTTGGTTCAGAACACCTACGAGCAGTACTTC. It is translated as CASSLVQNTYEQYF. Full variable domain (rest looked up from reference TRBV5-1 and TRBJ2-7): KAGVTQTPRYLIKTRGQQVTLSCSPISGHRSVSWYQQTPGQGLQFLFEYFSETQRNKGNFPGRFSGRQFSNSRSEMNVSTLELGDSALYLCASSLVQNTYEQYFGPGTRLTVT.

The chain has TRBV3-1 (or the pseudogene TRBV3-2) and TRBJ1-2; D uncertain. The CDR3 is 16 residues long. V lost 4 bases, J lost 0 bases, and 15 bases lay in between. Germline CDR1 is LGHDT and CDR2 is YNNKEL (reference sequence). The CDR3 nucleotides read TGTGCCAGCAGCCCATGGGCGGAAGATTCTAACTATGGCTACACCTTC. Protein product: CASSPWAEDSNYGYTF.

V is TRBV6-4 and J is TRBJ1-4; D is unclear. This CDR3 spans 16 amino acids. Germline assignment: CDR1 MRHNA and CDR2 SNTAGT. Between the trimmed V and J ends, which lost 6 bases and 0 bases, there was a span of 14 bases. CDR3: CASRTTDPPTNEKLFF. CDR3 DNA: TGTGCCAGCAGAACGACCGATCCCCCAACTAATGAAAAACTGTTTTTT.

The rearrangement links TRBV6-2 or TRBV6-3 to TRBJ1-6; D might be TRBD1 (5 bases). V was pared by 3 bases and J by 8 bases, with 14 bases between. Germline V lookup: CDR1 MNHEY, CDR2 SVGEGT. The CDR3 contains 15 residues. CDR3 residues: CASSYWVPGHSPLHF. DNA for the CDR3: TGTGCCAGCAGTTATTGGGTACCGGGGCATTCACCCCTCCACTTT.

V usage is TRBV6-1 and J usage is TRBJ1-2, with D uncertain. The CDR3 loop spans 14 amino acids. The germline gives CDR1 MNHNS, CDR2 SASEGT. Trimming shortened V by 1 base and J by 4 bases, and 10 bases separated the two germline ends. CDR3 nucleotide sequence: TGTGCCAGCAGTGAAGTGGTCGCAAGCTATGGCTACACCTTC. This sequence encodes CASSEVVASYGYTF.

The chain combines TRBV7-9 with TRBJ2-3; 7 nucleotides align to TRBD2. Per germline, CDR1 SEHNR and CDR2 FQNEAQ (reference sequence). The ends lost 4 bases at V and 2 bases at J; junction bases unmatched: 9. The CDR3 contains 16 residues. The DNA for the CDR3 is TGTGCCAGCAGCTCCCCATGGGAGGGGACCACAGATACGCAGTATTTT. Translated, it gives CASSSPWEGTTDTQYF.

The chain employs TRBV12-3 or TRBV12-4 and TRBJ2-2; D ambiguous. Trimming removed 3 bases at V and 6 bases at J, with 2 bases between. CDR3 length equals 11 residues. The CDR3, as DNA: TGTGCCAGCAGTTTTTCCGGGGAGCTGTTTTTT. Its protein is CASSFSGELFF.

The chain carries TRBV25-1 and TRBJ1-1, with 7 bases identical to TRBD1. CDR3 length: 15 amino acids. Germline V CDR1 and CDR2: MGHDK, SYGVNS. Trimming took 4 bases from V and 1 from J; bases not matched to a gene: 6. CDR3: CASSVVGGSNTEAFF. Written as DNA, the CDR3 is TGTGCCAGCAGTGTGGTAGGGGGCTCGAACACTGAAGCTTTCTTT.

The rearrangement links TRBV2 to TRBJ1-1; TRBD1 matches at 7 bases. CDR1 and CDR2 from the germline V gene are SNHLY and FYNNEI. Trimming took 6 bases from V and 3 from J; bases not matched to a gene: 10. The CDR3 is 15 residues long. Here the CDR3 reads CASREKYRGDTEAFF. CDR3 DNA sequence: TGTGCCAGCAGAGAAAAATACAGGGGAGACACTGAAGCTTTCTTT. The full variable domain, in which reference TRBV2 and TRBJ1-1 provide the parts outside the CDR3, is EPEVTQTPSHQVTQMGQEVILRCVPISNHLYFYWYRQILGQKVEFLVSFYNNEISEKSEIFDDQFSVERPDGSNFTLKIRSTKLEDSAMYFCASREKYRGDTEAFFGQGTRLTVV.

CDR3 sequence (DNA): TGTGCCAGCATGGGAGGCAATCAGCCCCAGCATTTT. Translation gives CASMGGNQPQHF. The V call is TRBV21-1, the J call TRBJ1-5. TRBV21-1 is designated a pseudogene. There are 12 residues in the CDR3.

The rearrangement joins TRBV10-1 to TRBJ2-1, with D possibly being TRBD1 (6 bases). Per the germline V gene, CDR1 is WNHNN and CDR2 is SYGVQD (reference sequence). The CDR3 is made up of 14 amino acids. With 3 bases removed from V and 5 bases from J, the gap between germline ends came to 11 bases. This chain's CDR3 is CASSDERQDNEQFF. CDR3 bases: TGCGCCAGCAGTGATGAGAGACAGGACAATGAGCAGTTCTTC.

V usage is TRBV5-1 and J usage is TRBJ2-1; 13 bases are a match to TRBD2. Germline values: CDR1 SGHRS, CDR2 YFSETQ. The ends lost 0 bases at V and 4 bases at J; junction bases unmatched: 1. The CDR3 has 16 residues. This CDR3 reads CASSLGTSGGYNEQFF. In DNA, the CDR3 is TGCGCCAGCAGCTTGGGGACTAGCGGGGGTTACAATGAGCAGTTCTTC.

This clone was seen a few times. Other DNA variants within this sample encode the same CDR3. Here the CDR3 DNA reads TGTGCCAGCAGCTTAGCAGGGAAGGAGACCCAGTACTTC. This codes for CASSLAGKETQYF. The rearrangement joins TRBV5-4 to TRBJ2-5; D possibly corresponds to TRBD1 (5 bases). The CDR3 has 13 amino acids. The ends were cut back, 2 bases at V and 5 bases at J, with 10 bases in the middle. Germline V gene lookup returns CDR1 SGHNT and CDR2 YYREEE (reference sequence).

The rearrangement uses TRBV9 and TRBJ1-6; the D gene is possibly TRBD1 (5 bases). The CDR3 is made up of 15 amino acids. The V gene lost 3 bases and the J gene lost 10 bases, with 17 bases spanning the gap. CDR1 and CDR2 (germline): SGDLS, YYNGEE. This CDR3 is CASSAGGAPGSPLHF. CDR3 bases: TGTGCCAGCAGCGCCGGGGGAGCCCCCGGGTCACCCCTCCACTTT. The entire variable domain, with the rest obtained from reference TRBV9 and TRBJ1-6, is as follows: DSGVTQTPKHLITATGQRVTLRCSPRSGDLSVYWYQQSLDQGLQFLIQYYNGEERAKGNILERFSAQQFPDLHSELNLSSLELGDSALYFCASSAGGAPGSPLHFGNGTRLTVT.

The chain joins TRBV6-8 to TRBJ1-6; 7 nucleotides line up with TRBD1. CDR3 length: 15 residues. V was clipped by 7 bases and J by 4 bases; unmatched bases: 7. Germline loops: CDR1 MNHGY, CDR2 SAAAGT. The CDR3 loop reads CASIIPGQYNSPLHF. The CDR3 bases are TGTGCCAGCATCATACCGGGACAGTATAATTCACCCCTCCACTTT.